A single sample is the source of the 7 T cell receptor beta chains below, sequenced in a study of technical replicates of blood from several donors. Using immunoSEQ multiplex PCR, the repertoire was profiled, and TCRdb retains in-frame clones only, with some absent. The table has some 58,000 clones, about 95% seen once; the top ten hold about 0.22%. Sequenced: T cells isolated from PBMCs. The receptor source for this set is a human donor in good health.

This sequence joins TRBV15 and TRBJ2-6; D is unclear. Trimming stripped 4 bases from V and 4 bases from J, with 8 bases between. The CDR3 totals 14 residues. Germline CDR1 is LNHNV and CDR2 is YYDKDF (reference sequence). The CDR3 sequence: CATSISSGANVLTF. CDR3 coding DNA: TGTGCCACCAGCATCAGTTCGGGGGCCAACGTCCTGACTTTC. Filled out from reference TRBV15 and TRBJ2-6, the complete variable domain reads DAMVIQNPRYQVTQFGKPVTLSCSQTLNHNVMYWYQQKSSQAPKLLFHYYDKDFNNEADTPDNFQSRRPNTSFCFLDIRSPGLGDTAMYLCATSISSGANVLTFGAGSRLTVL.

This clone appeared once. The chain carries TRBV7-2 and TRBJ2-5; tentative D call: TRBD1 (5 bases). With 5 bases removed from V and 2 bases from J, the gap between germline ends came to 12 bases. This CDR3 has 14 amino acids. Per germline, CDR1 SGHTA and CDR2 FQGNSA. CDR3 coding DNA: TGTGCCAGCAGCCCGAGTAGGGGACAAGAGACCCAGTACTTC. As protein: CASSPSRGQETQYF.

This clone has just one count. The chain recombines TRBV14 with TRBJ2-7; D unclear. Germline V gene sequence: CDR1 SGHDN, CDR2 FVKESK. V gave up 1 base and J gave up 4 bases, with 5 bases separating them. The CDR3 totals 12 residues. CDR3 in amino acids: CASSQVTYEQYF. DNA of the CDR3: TGTGCCAGCAGCCAAGTAACTTACGAGCAGTACTTC.

The genes are TRBV7-9 and TRBJ2-7; unclear D gene. With 0 bases removed from V and 2 bases from J, the gap between germline ends came to 5 bases. The CDR3 is 13 residues long. Germline loops: CDR1 SEHNR, CDR2 FQNEAQ (reference sequence). The CDR3 is CASSLASAYEQYF. In DNA form, the CDR3 reads TGTGCCAGCAGCTTAGCGTCCGCCTACGAGCAGTACTTC.

This chain joins TRBV28 and TRBJ1-2; TRBD1 is a possible D gene (5 bases). Looked up from germline, CDR1 is MDHEN and CDR2 is SYDVKM. The CDR3 has 13 residues. Trimming pared 4 bases from V and 5 bases from J, leaving 11 bases between. DNA of the CDR3: TGTGCCAGCAGTTCAAGCGGGGGATATGGCTACACCTTC. Protein product: CASSSSGGYGYTF.

Comment on this clone: The same CDR3 can be traced to other DNA sequences in this sample. The chain uses TRBV5-4 and TRBJ2-3; the D gene is possibly TRBD2 (6 bases). Germline V gene lookup returns CDR1 SGHNT and CDR2 YYREEE (reference sequence). The CDR3 has 15 amino acids. V dropped 0 bases and J dropped 0 bases, with 8 bases sitting between them. CDR3 protein: CASSLGGASTDTQYF. DNA of the CDR3: TGTGCCAGCAGCTTGGGCGGGGCTAGCACAGATACGCAGTATTTT.

This clone has only one observation. The chain carries TRBV18 and TRBJ2-1, with 14 bases lining up with TRBD2. Germline CDR1 reads KGHSH; CDR2 reads LQKENI. This CDR3 spans 17 amino acids. With V trimmed by 3 bases and J by 8 bases, 9 bases remained unmatched. The CDR3 DNA is TGTGCCAGCTCACCCCCTGGACTAGCGGGGGGAGGGGATGAGCAGTTCTTC. As protein: CASSPPGLAGGGDEQFF.